This T cell receptor (beta chain) was profiled in a study of Graves' ophthalmopathy and Graves' hyperthyroidism. The study, taken as a whole, reports: Ophthalmopathy progression predictions by the model showed approximately 79% specificity and over 60% sensitivity.

Each hyperthyroidism patient was newly diagnosed, with under 2 months' duration, and aged 18 to 65. Other autoimmune diseases, uncontrolled infections, pregnancy or lactation ruled patients out of participation. The evidence that diagnosis relied on was clinical symptoms, serum thyroxine, TRAb, thyroid ultrasound and orbital computed tomography. This clonotype was recorded at least ten times. Its cognate antigen is unknown. One end of the junction fails to match germline, which may point to a read error. Researchers took RNA transcripts and amplified TCR beta CDR3 regions from them. The first round was an RT-PCR with HTBI primers, and the second round was a multiplex PCR. TCRdb reprocessed the multiplex PCR reads via MiXCR and lists one record per CDR3 protein. The data hold hundreds of thousands of distinct CDR3 sequences, with roughly 21% observed a single time. The sequencing sample was made of peripheral blood. This clonotype was obtained from a woman under 30 with stable Graves' hyperthyroidism.

The CDR3 spells CASSQDQGSSGDTIYF. The CDR3 region has the DNA TGTGCCAGCAGCCAAGATCAGGGGAGCTCTGGAGACACCATATATTTT. The gene calls are TRBV14 and TRBJ1-3, with a weak D call TRBD1 (6 bases). The germline gives CDR1 SGHDN, CDR2 FVKESK. This CDR3 region has 16 residues.